The 26 T cell receptor beta chains reported below all come from one sample, sequenced in a study of shared clonotypes between healthy human individuals. The protocol was immunoSEQ multiplex PCR, while the TCRdb copy is restricted to in-frame clones and leaves out a portion. The data contain about 2.4 million clones, 80% to 95% of them seen just once; the ten biggest clones take up around 0.37%. Sample: naive CD4+ T cells from PBMCs. The subset is: CD45RA+ positively selected. The receptors originated from a man in his late teens or twenties in good health. Some clones in this sample may be carry-over from other donors' samples.

Points on this clone: Compared with germline, one end of the junction differs, possibly owing to a read error. The chain has TRBV28 and TRBJ1-2, with a possible D match to TRBD1 (5 bases). This CDR3 has 11 amino acids. The V gene's germline CDR1 is MDHEN and CDR2 SYDVKM. The CDR3 sequence is CASFDRGSCSF. For the CDR3, the DNA is TGTGCCAGCTTCGACCGGGGCAGCTGCTCCTTC.

About this clone: A read error may produce the germline difference seen at one junction end. Distinct nucleotide sequences in the sample also encode this CDR3. V gene TRBV11-2 combines with J gene TRBJ2-7; 7 nucleotides agree with TRBD2. The V gene's germline CDR1 is SGHAT and CDR2 FQNNGV. There are 13 residues in the CDR3. CDR3 amino acids: CASSLAREGEQYF. The CDR3 DNA is TGCGCCAGCAGCTTAGCCAGGGAGGGCGAGCAGTACTTC.

The chain combines TRBV28 with TRBJ1-5; no reliable D call. CDR1 is MDHEN, CDR2 SYDVKM, per germline. The CDR3 totals 14 residues. Trimming removed 5 bases from V and 7 bases from J, with 15 bases in between. CDR3 coding DNA: TGTGCCAGCAGTAAGAGCCGGGCACCACAGCCCCAGCATTTT. The encoded protein is CASSKSRAPQPQHF.

Details on this clone: The sample contains more than one DNA sequence encoding this CDR3. The CDR3: CASSLGSSYEQYF. The CDR3 coding sequence is TGTGCCAGCAGCCTCGGGAGCTCCTACGAGCAGTACTTC. The gene calls are TRBV11-3 and TRBJ2-7; D perhaps matches TRBD2 (6 bases). Trimming removed 5 bases from V and 0 bases from J, with 8 bases in between. CDR1 and CDR2 from the germline V gene are SGHNT and YENEEA. The CDR3 runs to 13 residues.

The CDR3 region has the DNA TGTGCCAGCAGTGCGGCGGGAGTAGTCGATGAGCAGTTCTTC. Its protein is CASSAAGVVDEQFF. This sequence joins TRBV6-4 and TRBJ2-1; TRBD2 aligns across 7 bases. The germline V gene encodes CDR1 MRHNA and CDR2 SNTAGT. This CDR3 has 14 residues. The J segment lost 8 bases and the V segment lost 4 bases, leaving 8 bases of the junction unmatched.

This clone came up once. The chain combines TRBV29-1 with TRBJ1-1, with D hard to call. This CDR3 is 16 amino acids long. From germline, CDR1 is SQVTM and CDR2 ANQGSEA. V lost 4 bases to trimming and J lost 1 base, with 19 bases between them. Written as DNA, the CDR3 is TGCAGCGTTGCCTCTCGACTAGGGCATTCGAACACTGAAGCTTTCTTT. It is translated as CSVASRLGHSNTEAFF.

J is TRBJ1-4 and V is TRBV25-1; D unresolved. Per the germline V gene, CDR1 is MGHDK and CDR2 is SYGVNS. V lost 1 base, J lost 3 bases, and 15 bases lay in between. The CDR3 covers 17 residues. The CDR3 loop reads CASSEWRGNRANEKLFF. CDR3 sequence (DNA): TGTGCCAGCAGTGAATGGCGAGGGAATCGGGCTAATGAAAAACTGTTTTTT.

The table lists this clone with a count of one. DNA of the CDR3: TGTGCCAGCAGTTTAAATAGGGCGGGGACACGTGAGCAGTACTTC. Protein: CASSLNRAGTREQYF. This chain uses TRBV28 with TRBJ2-7; D is possibly TRBD1 or TRBD2 (6 bases each). Trimming removed 2 bases at V and 7 bases at J, with 18 bases between. The CDR3 is 15 residues long. The germline CDR1 and CDR2 sequences are MDHEN and SYDVKM. The variable domain in full, with the rest retrieved from reference TRBV28 and TRBJ2-7, is DVKVTQSSRYLVKRTGEKVFLECVQDMDHENMFWYRQDPGLGLRLIYFSYDVKMKEKGDIPEGYSVSREKKERFSLILESASTNQTSMYLCASSLNRAGTREQYFGPGTRLTVT.

The rearrangement uses TRBV18 and TRBJ2-5; D gene uncertain. Trimming stripped 3 bases from V and 4 bases from J, with 9 bases between. This CDR3 has 13 residues. Looked up from germline, CDR1 is KGHSH and CDR2 is LQKENI. CDR3 nucleotides: TGTGCCAGCTCACCGCAAACGCGAGAGACCCAGTACTTC. It is translated as CASSPQTRETQYF.

This chain links TRBV28 with TRBJ1-4; D is perhaps TRBD1 (5 bases). This CDR3 has 16 residues. V lost 2 bases and J 7 bases, leaving 17 bases between the germline ends. Looked up from germline, CDR1 is MDHEN and CDR2 is SYDVKM. The DNA of the CDR3 is TGTGCCAGCAGTTTAGCCGGGGCGGGGGGAGGTGAAAAACTGTTTTTT. Protein product: CASSLAGAGGGEKLFF.

In this sample, this clone turned up once. The chain combines TRBV28 with TRBJ2-2; tentatively, D is TRBD2 (6 bases). Germline V lookup: CDR1 MDHEN, CDR2 SYDVKM. The V and J ends lost 8 bases and 5 bases respectively, with 15 bases between them. There are 14 residues in the CDR3. The CDR3 DNA follows: TGTGCCAGCTCGCTAGCGCGGTTTACCGGGGAGCTGTTTTTT. Encoded protein: CASSLARFTGELFF.

J is TRBJ2-1 and V is TRBV10-2; no firm D call. CDR1 WSHSY and CDR2 SAAADI come from the germline V gene. The CDR3 has 13 residues. V was cut by 6 bases and J by 0 bases, with 6 bases left in between. This chain's CDR3 is CASREDSYNEQFF. Written as DNA, the CDR3 is TGCGCCAGCAGGGAAGACTCCTACAATGAGCAGTTCTTC.

The chain links TRBV6-5 to TRBJ2-7; 8 bases are a match to TRBD2. V lost 5 bases and J lost 1; bases outside the gene matches: 1. Looked up from germline, CDR1 is MNHEY and CDR2 is SVGAGI. The CDR3 runs 13 residues. This CDR3 is CASSLAGSYEQYF. The CDR3 DNA sequence: TGTGCCAGCAGTCTAGCGGGTTCCTACGAGCAGTACTTC.

This clone appeared once. The same CDR3 also results from other DNA sequences found in this sample. The V and J genes are TRBV7-9 and TRBJ1-2, with a tentative D call TRBD1 (6 bases). CDR1 is SEHNR, CDR2 FQNEAQ, per germline (reference sequence). The CDR3 has 13 residues. V lost 4 bases, J lost 5 bases, and 11 bases lay in between. CDR3 in DNA: TGTGCCAGCAGCTACGGGACAAGTTATGGCTACACCTTC. Translating it yields CASSYGTSYGYTF.

The J gene is TRBJ2-1, the V gene TRBV6-1; 10 positions agree with TRBD2. The V and J ends lost 2 bases and 4 bases, in that order; junction bases with no gene match: 17. Germline V gene data show CDR1 as MNHNS and CDR2 as SASEGT. The CDR3 covers 20 residues. The CDR3: CASSEWASGRGGMGYNEQFF. The CDR3 DNA is TGTGCCAGCAGTGAATGGGCTAGCGGGAGAGGAGGCATGGGGTACAATGAGCAGTTCTTC.

The V and J genes are TRBV9 and TRBJ1-1; D ambiguous. The germline gives CDR1 SGDLS, CDR2 YYNGEE. The V end lost 3 bases, the J end lost 4 bases, and 10 bases lay between the germline ends. The length of the CDR3 is 13 residues. CDR3 bases: TGTGCCAGCAGCGAGCACCGGGCCACTGAAGCTTTCTTT. This translates into CASSEHRATEAFF.

The J gene is TRBJ2-7, the V gene TRBV7-2, with no clear D. The V end was cut by 1 base, the J end by 5 bases, with 12 bases between. The CDR3 has 14 residues. Germline loops: CDR1 SGHTA, CDR2 FQGNSA. CDR3 region: CASSLEIGPDEQYF. The CDR3 region has the DNA TGTGCCAGCAGCTTAGAAATCGGGCCTGACGAGCAGTACTTC.

The rearrangement uses TRBV6-1 and TRBJ1-2; D is unclear. Looked up from germline, CDR1 is MNHNS and CDR2 is SASEGT. The CDR3 consists of 14 residues. Trimming took 2 bases from V and 5 from J, leaving 12 bases between them. This CDR3 reads CASSERISVYGYTF. In DNA, the CDR3 is TGTGCCAGCAGTGAACGCATAAGCGTTTATGGCTACACCTTC.

Comment on this clone: The junction and the germline gene differ at one end; a read error may be behind it. This chain uses TRBV9 with TRBJ1-2, with TRBD1 matching 9 bases. This CDR3 has 12 amino acids. The germline gives CDR1 SGDLS, CDR2 YYNGEE. In nucleotides, the CDR3 is TGTGCCAGCAGCGCCAGGGACAGGGACCTTTTCTTC. Its translation: CASSARDRDLFF.

The rearrangement uses TRBV5-1 and TRBJ2-7, with a weak D call TRBD1 (6 bases). CDR3 length: 13 amino acids. Per germline, CDR1 SGHRS and CDR2 YFSETQ. V was trimmed by 1 base and J by 7 bases, leaving 12 bases between them. Here the CDR3 DNA reads TGCGCCAGCAGCTTGCAGGGGCCCGGTGAGCAGTACTTC. Translating gives CASSLQGPGEQYF.

J is TRBJ2-7 and V is TRBV9; 7 bases are a match to TRBD2. The CDR3 sequence is 14 residues long. Unmatched junction bases numbered 7, after V lost 0 bases and J lost 7 bases. Germline CDR1 and CDR2: SGDLS and YYNGEE. DNA of the CDR3: TGTGCCAGCAGCGTAGTAGGCGGGGGAGGTGAGCAGTACTTC. Residues: CASSVVGGGGEQYF.

To note about this clone: Within the sample, other DNA sequences also encode this same CDR3. The V gene is TRBV2, the J gene TRBJ1-5, with 10 bases identical to TRBD1. V was pared by 4 bases and J by 6 bases, with 3 bases of the junction left unmatched. Germline CDR1 and CDR2: SNHLY and FYNNEI. This CDR3 is 14 amino acids long. Written as DNA, the CDR3 is TGTGCCAGCAGTGGGACAGGGGGGAGTCAGCCCCAGCATTTT. It is translated as CASSGTGGSQPQHF.

The chain employs TRBV15 and TRBJ2-3, with 8 bases aligning to TRBD2. The length of the CDR3 is 15 residues. V dropped 0 bases and J dropped 3; count of bases not matched to a gene: 2. Germline loops: CDR1 LNHNV, CDR2 YYDKDF (reference sequence). CDR3 nucleotide sequence: TGTGCCACCAGCAGAGATGGCGGGAGGACAGATACGCAGTATTTT. Encoded protein: CATSRDGGRTDTQYF. Full variable domain (remainder filled in from reference TRBV15 and TRBJ2-3): DAMVIQNPRYQVTQFGKPVTLSCSQTLNHNVMYWYQQKSSQAPKLLFHYYDKDFNNEADTPDNFQSRRPNTSFCFLDIRSPGLGDTAMYLCATSRDGGRTDTQYFGPGTRLTVL.

The chain carries TRBV5-1 and TRBJ2-6; either TRBD1 or TRBD2 may supply D (6 bases each). The germline V and J ends were trimmed by 4 bases and 0 bases, with 17 bases remaining between them. The CDR3 spans 18 residues. Germline V gene sequence: CDR1 SGHRS, CDR2 YFSETQ. The CDR3 loop is CASSPDYMGASGANVLTF. Written as DNA, the CDR3 is TGCGCCAGCAGCCCGGACTATATGGGGGCCTCTGGGGCCAACGTCCTGACTTTC.

V is TRBV29-1 and J is TRBJ1-5; D not resolved. CDR1 and CDR2 (germline): SQVTM, ANQGSEA. V dropped 4 bases and J dropped 7 bases, with 14 bases sitting between them. The CDR3 runs to 13 residues. CDR3 sequence: CSVGKEGTQPQHF. The CDR3 DNA sequence: TGCAGCGTTGGGAAAGAGGGAACACAGCCCCAGCATTTT.

The rearrangement uses TRBV18 and TRBJ1-2, with D perhaps matching TRBD1 (5 bases). Germline V gene data show CDR1 as KGHSH and CDR2 as LQKENI. This CDR3 contains 13 residues. V shed 7 bases and J shed 6 bases, with 15 bases lying between them. As DNA, the CDR3 is TGTGCCAGCTGTTCTTTCGGGGCGGATGGCTACACCTTC. Translated, it gives CASCSFGADGYTF.